Presented here are 11 T cell receptor beta chains from one specimen sequenced in a study of early T cells in non-severe SARS-CoV-2 infection (dated by TCRdb to 2020 to 2023). The protocol used for the library was 5' RACE. TCRdb lists the instrument as NextSeq 500. The public reads were reprocessed in TCRdb via fastp at Q25 and MiXCR, keeping in-frame beta chains. Rows merge per CDR3 protein into single entries with the most common DNA and genes. This sample is represented by fewer than 9,500 distinct CDR3 sequences; around 4.8% of them were singletons. Of the sample, around 8.8% falls within the top ten clones. Source material: whole blood. The receptors were gathered from an adult who was a healthcare worker with PCR-confirmed SARS-CoV-2 infection or an uninfected control (not recorded which).

Comment on this clonotype: A read error may explain this, as a much larger clone is one base away. This rearrangement joins TRBV6-6 to TRBJ2-5, with TRBD2 identical over 10 bases. This CDR3 has 17 residues. V shed 8 bases and J 3 bases; nucleotides not matched to a gene: 15. CDR1 is MNHNY, CDR2 SVGAGI, per germline (reference sequence). The CDR3 nucleotides are TGTGCCAGCGGTCTGGGGCCTAGCGGGAGTTCAGAAGAGACCCAGTACTTC. This translates into CASGLGPSGSSEETQYF.

This clonotype is categorized as large. This rearrangement joins TRBV6-5 to TRBJ2-5; D perhaps matches TRBD2 (5 bases). The germline V gene encodes CDR1 MNHEY and CDR2 SVGAGI. The CDR3 totals 16 residues. V lost 6 bases and J 0 bases, leaving 17 bases between the germline ends. Written as DNA, the CDR3 is TGTGCCAGCAGCTATGGAGCGGATAAGTACCAAGAGACCCAGTACTTC. Its translation: CASSYGADKYQETQYF.

There are a few counts of this clonotype. The V and J genes are TRBV18 and TRBJ2-6; 8 bases agree with TRBD1. V lost 5 bases to trimming and J lost 0 bases; unmatched junction nucleotides: 6. Germline loops: CDR1 KGHSH, CDR2 LQKENI. The CDR3 is 17 amino acids. The CDR3 region is CASSRQGSSSGANVLTF. DNA for the CDR3: TGTGCCAGCTCAAGACAGGGGTCTTCCTCTGGGGCCAACGTCCTGACTTTC.

This clonotype was seen ten or more times. The V call is TRBV28, the J call TRBJ2-7; 10 bases agree with TRBD2. There are 16 residues in the CDR3. V gave up 0 bases and J gave up 0 bases; unmatched junction bases: 2. The germline V gene encodes CDR1 MDHEN and CDR2 SYDVKM. As DNA, the CDR3 is TGTGCCAGCAGTTTATGGGCTAGCGGGAGCTCCTACGAGCAGTACTTC. Its protein is CASSLWASGSSYEQYF.

This clonotype was counted at least ten times. V usage is TRBV5-1 and J usage is TRBJ2-5; D is uncertain. Germline CDR1 SGHRS, CDR2 YFSETQ. The CDR3 spans 14 residues. Trimming shortened V by 1 base and J by 2 bases, and 9 bases separated the two germline ends. Written as DNA, the CDR3 is TGCGCCAGCAGCTTGCGGTCACAACAAGAGACCCAGTACTTC. Its translation is CASSLRSQQETQYF.

This clonotype turned up a few times. The genes are TRBV11-2 and TRBJ1-4, with TRBD1 matching 7 bases. Germline CDR1 SGHAT, CDR2 FQNNGV. This CDR3 spans 14 amino acids. Germline trimming cut 5 bases from V and 4 bases from J; bases unmatched to any gene: 4. The DNA of the CDR3 is TGTGCCAGCAGCCGGGGACAGTTTAATGAAAAACTGTTTTTT. Encoded protein: CASSRGQFNEKLFF.

The sample holds many counts of this clonotype. The rearrangement joins TRBV27 to TRBJ2-1; D may be TRBD1 or TRBD2 (5 bases each). Germline CDR1 is MNHEY and CDR2 is SMNVEV (reference sequence). The CDR3 is made up of 13 amino acids. The germline V and J ends were trimmed by 6 bases and 9 bases, with 15 bases remaining between them. The chain's CDR3 is CASSRGDGIEQFF. CDR3 DNA: TGTGCCAGCAGCCGAGGGGATGGGATTGAGCAGTTCTTC.

This clonotype counts as medium-sized (0.01 to 0.1%). V usage is TRBV19 and J usage is TRBJ1-2; D gene uncertain. The CDR3 covers 16 residues. Trimming cost V 5 bases and J 4 bases, with 20 bases left between them. The germline gives CDR1 LNHDA, CDR2 SQIVND (reference sequence). The CDR3 DNA is TGTGCCAGTAGTGGCCCAGCAGGCCGCGGAATCTATGGCTACACCTTC. Residues: CASSGPAGRGIYGYTF.

By sample fraction, this clonotype is medium-sized. The chain carries TRBV6-1 and TRBJ2-7; the match to TRBD1 covers 7 bases. This CDR3 spans 15 amino acids. Trimming took 3 bases from V and 6 from J; bases not matched to a gene: 11. Germline assignment: CDR1 MNHNS and CDR2 SASEGT. This CDR3 reads CASSDRQGGPSEQYV. CDR3 bases: TGTGCCAGCAGTGACCGACAGGGCGGACCATCCGAGCAGTACGTC.

This clonotype is termed medium-sized (0.01 to 0.1%). The chain combines TRBV7-2 with TRBJ2-1; TRBD2 is a possible D gene (6 bases). Germline V gene sequence: CDR1 SGHTA, CDR2 FQGNSA. V was trimmed by 8 bases and J by 6 bases, leaving 17 bases between them. CDR3 length: 14 residues. This CDR3 reads CASYKAGPFNEQFF. The CDR3 DNA sequence: TGTGCCAGCTATAAAGCGGGCCCTTTCAATGAGCAGTTCTTC.

This clonotype appeared many times. The chain combines TRBV20-1 with TRBJ2-7, with 7 bases that match TRBD2. The CDR3 contains 16 residues. Germline loops: CDR1 DFQATT, CDR2 SNEGSKA (reference sequence). V lost 0 bases and J lost 2; bases outside the gene matches: 10. The CDR3: CSARDLGSGRAYEQYF. Here the CDR3 DNA reads TGCAGTGCTAGAGATCTCGGTAGTGGGAGGGCCTACGAGCAGTACTTC.